These 18 T cell receptor beta chains originate from one sample sequenced in a study of early T cells in non-severe SARS-CoV-2 infection. TCRdb fed the 5' RACE reads into MiXCR, producing one record per CDR3 protein. The table has about 49,000 distinct CDR3 sequences, more than 5.5% seen once. This specimen was whole blood, taken at baseline. Receptors originate from an adult who was a healthcare worker with PCR-confirmed SARS-CoV-2 infection or an uninfected control (not recorded which).

The sample holds many counts of this clonotype. This chain links TRBV7-8 with TRBJ1-6; D might be TRBD1 (6 bases). The CDR3 totals 15 residues. V was clipped by 6 bases and J by 7 bases, with 16 bases between them. Germline-derived CDR1 and CDR2 are SGHVS and FQNEAQ. CDR3 protein: CASRQLERGNSPLHF. CDR3 coding DNA: TGTGCCAGCAGGCAGCTCGAGAGGGGGAATTCACCCCTCCACTTT. Filled out from reference TRBV7-8 and TRBJ1-6, the complete variable domain reads GAGVSQSPRYKVAKRGQDVALRCDPISGHVSLFWYQQALGQGPEFLTYFQNEAQLDKSGLPSDRFFAERPEGSVSTLKIQRTQQEDSAVYLCASRQLERGNSPLHFGNGTRLTVT.

The chain combines TRBV7-2 with TRBJ2-3, with TRBD2 matching 11 bases. Germline-derived CDR1 and CDR2 are SGHTA and FQGNSA. The CDR3 has 17 residues. Trimming at V came to 5 bases and at J to 4 bases, leaving 11 bases not matched to a gene. CDR3 nucleotide sequence: TGTGCCAGCAGCCCAGTAGCGGGGGGGCAAATGGCAGATACGCAGTATTTT. Protein: CASSPVAGGQMADTQYF.

This clonotype was observed a handful of times. The rearrangement joins TRBV12-3 or TRBV12-4 to TRBJ2-2; D call uncertain. This CDR3 has 14 residues. V was trimmed by 10 bases and J by 6 bases, leaving 18 bases between them. The CDR3 region has the DNA TGTGCCACGAGTCAATACAGAGGTGCCGGGGAGCTGTTTTTT. Encoded protein: CATSQYRGAGELFF.

This clonotype was detected only a few times. The CDR3 DNA reads as TGTGCCAGCGGCCTGTACAATCAGCCCCAGCATTTT. Encoded protein: CASGLYNQPQHF. This chain joins TRBV6-2 or TRBV6-3 and TRBJ1-5, with D hard to call. Germline V lookup: CDR1 MNHEY, CDR2 SVGEGT. This CDR3 has 12 residues. The germline V and J ends were trimmed by 8 bases and 3 bases, with 8 bases remaining between them.

This clonotype was recorded many times. The J gene is TRBJ2-7, the V gene TRBV9; 8 positions match TRBD1. The CDR3 sequence is 17 residues long. Germline CDR1 SGDLS, CDR2 YYNGEE. Trimming took 4 bases from V and 2 from J; bases not matched to a gene: 14. Here the CDR3 DNA reads TGTGCCAGCAGCCGATCGACAGGGGAGGTCATACCCTACGAGCAGTACTTC. It codes for CASSRSTGEVIPYEQYF.

This clonotype was observed many times. The V gene is TRBV7-6, the J gene TRBJ2-1, with D unclear. The CDR3 contains 16 residues. Trimming removed 5 bases at V and 5 bases at J, with 19 bases between. The germline CDR1 and CDR2 sequences are SGHVS and FNYEAQ. DNA for the CDR3: TGTGCCAGCAGCCCTAATGCGCCAACCACACACAATGAGCAGTTCTTC. This translates into CASSPNAPTTHNEQFF.

The V gene is TRBV20-1, the J gene TRBJ2-1; 7 bases map to TRBD1. The V segment lost 4 bases and the J segment 3 bases; nucleotides outside the gene matches: 9. The CDR3 has 15 residues. Germline V gene sequence: CDR1 DFQATT, CDR2 SNEGSKA (reference sequence). The CDR3 nucleotides read TGCAGTGCTAATACCGGGACAGTGGACTACAATGAGCAGTTCTTC. This codes for CSANTGTVDYNEQFF.

This clonotype was picked up many times. V is TRBV6-1 and J is TRBJ1-2; 10 bases are a match to TRBD1. The V gene end was trimmed by 2 bases and the J gene end by 7 bases; junction bases not matched to a gene: 4. The germline V gene has CDR1 MNHNS and CDR2 SASEGT. There are 14 residues in the CDR3. The CDR3 DNA reads TGTGCCAGCAGTGAACAAGGGACAGGGGCTGGCTACACCTTC. This translates into CASSEQGTGAGYTF.

This clonotype was counted at least ten times. The V and J genes are TRBV6-5 and TRBJ1-3; D might be TRBD1 (6 bases). The CDR3 has 15 residues. V lost 2 bases and J 3 bases, leaving 11 bases between the germline ends. Germline loops: CDR1 MNHEY, CDR2 SVGAGI. The CDR3 bases are TGTGCCAGCAGTTACAAGGGGGTGCGTGGAAACACCATATATTTT. Its protein product is CASSYKGVRGNTIYF.

This clonotype was detected many times. The chain is built from TRBV20-1 and TRBJ1-4; D gene unclear. This CDR3 region has 13 residues. With 2 bases removed from V and 10 bases from J, the gap between germline ends came to 14 bases. The germline V gene has CDR1 DFQATT and CDR2 SNEGSKA (reference sequence). This CDR3 is CSARNDLSGKLFF. CDR3 DNA: TGCAGTGCTAGAAACGACCTGTCGGGAAAACTGTTTTTT.

This clonotype was picked up many times. The chain is built from TRBV21-1 and TRBJ2-2; the DNA was not compared with TRBD2, the D call given in the table. TRBV21-1 is recorded as a pseudogene. The CDR3 runs 13 residues. The CDR3 region has the DNA TGTGCCAGCAGCAAGACTAGCCCTCGGGAGCTGTTTTTT. Translation gives CASSKTSPRELFF.

The table lists this clonotype with many counts. V is TRBV29-1 and J is TRBJ1-4; the D is unclear. The CDR3 runs to 12 residues. The V end lost 7 bases, the J end lost 0 bases, and 6 bases lay between the germline ends. The germline gives CDR1 SQVTM, CDR2 ANQGSEA. The CDR3 sequence is CSGSATNEKLFF. The DNA for the CDR3 is TGCAGCGGCAGCGCAACTAATGAAAAACTGTTTTTT.

This clonotype was seen more than once but under ten times. The V and J genes are TRBV28 and TRBJ1-1, with D possibly TRBD1 on 5 matching bases. This CDR3 region has 10 residues. Trimming pared 8 bases from V and 10 bases from J, leaving 11 bases between. Germline V gives CDR1 MDHEN, CDR2 SYDVKM. The CDR3 protein is CASGGAGAFF. DNA for the CDR3: TGTGCCAGCGGGGGAGCCGGAGCTTTCTTT.

This clonotype was counted between two and nine times. The chain combines TRBV3-1 with TRBJ1-2, with a weak D call TRBD1 (5 bases). V shed 1 base and J shed 3 bases, with 12 bases lying between them. The CDR3 runs 15 residues. Germline CDR1 is LGHDT and CDR2 is YNNKEL (reference sequence). CDR3 nucleotide sequence: TGTGCCAGCAGCCAAGGTTCCGGGGGTTACTATGGCTACACCTTC. It translates to CASSQGSGGYYGYTF.

The chain has TRBV7-9 and TRBJ1-1; maybe TRBD1 (5 bases). There are 15 residues in the CDR3. Trimming took off 7 bases at V and 3 bases at J, with 18 bases between the two ends. Germline values: CDR1 SEHNR, CDR2 FQNEAQ (reference sequence). CDR3 residues: CASTHFIRGDTEAFF. The DNA of the CDR3 is TGTGCCAGCACGCACTTCATTCGAGGGGACACTGAAGCTTTCTTT.

The chain uses TRBV4-3 and TRBJ2-2; D is undetermined. Between the trimmed V and J ends, which lost 0 bases and 11 bases, there was a span of 7 bases. The CDR3 contains 12 residues. Germline values: CDR1 LGHNA, CDR2 YSLEER. In DNA form, the CDR3 reads TGCGCCAGCAGCCAAGATGGCCGCGAGCTGTTTTTT. This encodes CASSQDGRELFF.

At least ten counts were recorded for this clonotype. This chain's CDR3 is CASSFYGGLATDTQYF. CDR3 sequence (DNA): TGTGCCAGCAGCTTTTACGGGGGACTAGCGACAGATACGCAGTATTTT. The chain combines TRBV7-9 with TRBJ2-3; TRBD2 aligns across 10 bases. The V gene's germline CDR1 is SEHNR and CDR2 FQNEAQ (reference sequence). The CDR3 is 16 amino acids. With V trimmed by 3 bases and J by 3 bases, 6 bases remained unmatched. Looking up the rest from reference TRBV7-9 and TRBJ2-3 gives the full variable domain: DTGVSQNPRHKITKRGQNVTFRCDPISEHNRLYWYRQTLGQGPEFLTYFQNEAQLEKSRLLSDRFSAERPKGSFSTLEIQRTEQGDSAMYLCASSFYGGLATDTQYFGPGTRLTVL.

The chain carries TRBV7-2 and TRBJ2-3; D unclear. The CDR3 sequence is 13 residues long. Trimming cost V 0 bases and J 0 bases, with 1 base left between them. The germline gives CDR1 SGHTA, CDR2 FQGNSA. CDR3 nucleotide sequence: TGTGCCAGCAGCTTAGCTAGCACAGATACGCAGTATTTT. It is translated as CASSLASTDTQYF.